Reported below is one T cell receptor (beta chain). This specimen comes from a study of control samples from healthy donors and cancer patients. Sequenced by immunoSEQ multiplex PCR; TCRdb stores in-frame clones only, minus some. The sample holds 65,000 to 90,000 clones; around 86% are singletons and the top ten take roughly a tenth. Germline CDR1 SEHNR, CDR2 FQNEAQ (reference sequence). This CDR3 is built from 14 residues. The V end lost 9 bases, the J end lost 2 bases, and 13 bases lay between the germline ends. The specimen sequenced was PBMCs. The sequence came from a woman between 50 and 59 years old with colorectal cancer. The rearrangement links TRBV7-9 to TRBJ2-2; D may be TRBD1 (5 bases). The CDR3, as DNA: TGTGCCAGTAGAAAAGACAGTAACACCGGGGAGCTGTTTTTT. This codes for CASRKDSNTGELFF. Filled out from reference TRBV7-9 and TRBJ2-2, the complete variable domain reads DTGVSQNPRHKITKRGQNVTFRCDPISEHNRLYWYRQTLGQGPEFLTYFQNEAQLEKSRLLSDRFSAERPKGSFSTLEIQRTEQGDSAMYLCASRKDSNTGELFFGEGSRLTVL.